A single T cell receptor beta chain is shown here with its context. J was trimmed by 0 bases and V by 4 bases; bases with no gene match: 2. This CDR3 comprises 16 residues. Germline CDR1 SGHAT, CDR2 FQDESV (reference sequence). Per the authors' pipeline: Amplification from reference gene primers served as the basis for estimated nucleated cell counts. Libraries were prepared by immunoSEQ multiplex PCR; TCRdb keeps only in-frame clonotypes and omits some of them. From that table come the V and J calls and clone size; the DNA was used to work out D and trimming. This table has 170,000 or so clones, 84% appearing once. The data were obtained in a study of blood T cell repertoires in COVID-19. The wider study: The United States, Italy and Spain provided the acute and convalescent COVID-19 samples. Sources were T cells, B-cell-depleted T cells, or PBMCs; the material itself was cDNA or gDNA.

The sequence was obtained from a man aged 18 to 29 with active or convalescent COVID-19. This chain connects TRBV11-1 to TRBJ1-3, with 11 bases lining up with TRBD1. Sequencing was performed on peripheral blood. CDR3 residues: CASSWDRGSSGNTIYF. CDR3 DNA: TGTGCCAGCAGCTGGGACAGGGGGAGCTCTGGAAACACCATATATTTT. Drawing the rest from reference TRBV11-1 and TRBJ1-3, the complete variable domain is EAEVAQSPRYKITEKSQAVAFWCDPISGHATLYWYRQILGQGPELLVQFQDESVVDDSQLPKDRFSAERLKGVDSTLKIQPAELGDSAMYLCASSWDRGSSGNTIYFGEGSWLTVV.